The clone carrying this T cell receptor beta chain was picked up many times. Its antigen is currently unknown. Fresh 10 ml peripheral blood yielded PBMCs. The sample comes from a study of T cells in Graves' hyperthyroidism and ophthalmopathy. Whole-study results and caveats: The model identified upcoming ophthalmopathy a median around 7.1 months ahead of onset. In the blood, most expanded thyroid clonotypes above 0.001 appeared as well.

What was amplified from RNA transcripts were TCR beta CDR3 regions. First-round RT-PCR with HTBI primers amplified the TCR CDR3 region. Via MiXCR, TCRdb re-called the multiplex PCR reads, giving one row per CDR3 protein. The table has about 760,000 distinct CDR3 sequences, around 40% seen once; the top ten hold less than 35%. Deletions cut 5 bases from V and 4 bases from J, with 14 bases between. The CDR3 loop spans 13 amino acids. Germline V gives CDR1 SQVTM, CDR2 ANQGSEA. The clonotype originates from a woman aged 40-49 years with Graves' hyperthyroidism. V is TRBV29-1 and J is TRBJ1-1; a weak D match, TRBD1 (5 bases). Input material: blood. The CDR3 sequence is CSVSRWGSTEAFF. CDR3 DNA: TGCAGCGTTTCGCGTTGGGGGAGCACTGAAGCTTTCTTT.